The 20 T cell receptor beta chains given below trace back to one sample, sequenced in a study of regulatory T cells in long-lasting Graves disease. Time point meaning: newly diagnosed GD, antithyroid drugs for less than 3 months. Researchers made the TCR library from RNA that was extracted from PBMCs. With iRepertoire HTBI primers and Arm-PCR of CDR3 regions, TCR beta libraries were built. TCRdb re-called the multiplex PCR reads with MiXCR, one entry per CDR3 protein. The repertoire holds roughly 530,000 distinct CDR3 sequences, with about 16% as singletons. These same data were also listed under a study on T cells in Graves' hyperthyroidism and ophthalmopathy.

The sample here was peripheral blood mononuclear cells (PBMCs), taken at new diagnosis, from a patient treated with antithyroid drugs. All receptors derive from a woman aged 40 to 65 with Graves disease.

In its sample, this clonotype was seen many times. CDR3 residues: CASGLAGNLDEQFF. CDR3 in DNA: TGTGCCAGCGGCCTAGCGGGGAATTTAGATGAGCAGTTCTTC. The chain carries TRBV28 and TRBJ2-1, with TRBD2 matching over 9 bases. V shed 8 bases, J shed 8 bases, and the junction held 10 bases outside the gene matches. CDR3 length equals 14 residues. Germline V gene sequence: CDR1 MDHEN, CDR2 SYDVKM.

This clonotype was picked up many times. The rearrangement links TRBV27 to TRBJ2-7; 12 bases map to TRBD1. The germline gives CDR1 MNHEY, CDR2 SMNVEV (reference sequence). With 2 bases clipped from V and 7 bases from J, the junction kept 3 bases outside the gene matches. This CDR3 region has 14 residues. CDR3 loop: CASSLRDRGPEQYF. The CDR3 nucleotides read TGTGCCAGCAGTTTAAGGGACAGGGGGCCTGAGCAGTACTTC.

As to this clonotype: A much larger clone differs from this one at a single base, so this may be a read error. Lacking the conserved final phenylalanine or tryptophan, this CDR3 likely reflects a read error. J is TRBJ1-6 and V is TRBV19; 9 bases align to TRBD1. There are 16 residues in the CDR3. Losses at the gene ends were 6 bases for V and 9 bases for J; bases not matched to a gene: 12. CDR1 LNHDA and CDR2 SQIVND come from the germline V gene (reference sequence). CDR3 loop: CASSRIPGQGGSPLHL. The DNA for the CDR3 is TGTGCCAGTAGCCGAATCCCGGGACAGGGTGGTTCACCCCTCCACCTT.

This clonotype was recorded at least ten times. V gene TRBV6-9 combines with J gene TRBJ2-3; tentative D call: TRBD2 (5 bases). Germline V gene sequence: CDR1 MNHGY, CDR2 SVAAGI. The CDR3 has 14 amino acids. V lost 3 bases and J 2 bases, leaving 9 bases between the germline ends. CDR3 DNA: TGTGCCAGCAGTTACCCCGGACTCACAGATACGCAGTATTTT. Residues: CASSYPGLTDTQYF.

About this clonotype: This clone may be a read error of a much larger clone one base away. The rearrangement uses TRBV7-9 and TRBJ2-7; the match to TRBD1 covers 7 bases. This CDR3 is built from 16 residues. CDR1 and CDR2 (germline): SEHNR, FQNEAQ (reference sequence). The CDR3 spells CASSRKGQHISYEQSF. As DNA, the CDR3 is TGTGCCAGCAGCCGCAAGGGACAGCATATTTCCTACGAGCAGTCCTTC.

This clonotype was seen at least ten times. The V gene is TRBV6-1, the J gene TRBJ2-7; 11 positions match TRBD1. This CDR3 has 15 residues. V lost 5 bases to trimming and J lost 3 bases; unmatched junction nucleotides: 6. Per germline, CDR1 MNHNS and CDR2 SASEGT. This CDR3 reads CASSTPGQGVYEQYF. CDR3 bases: TGTGCCAGCAGTACACCGGGACAGGGGGTCTACGAGCAGTACTTC.

Many counts were recorded for this clonotype. The V gene is TRBV18, the J gene TRBJ2-7; D is undetermined. This CDR3 contains 14 residues. V shed 3 bases and J shed 7 bases, with 16 bases lying between them. Germline V gene data show CDR1 as KGHSH and CDR2 as LQKENI. CDR3 residues: CASSPGQVLWEQYF. As DNA, the CDR3 is TGTGCCAGCTCACCCGGGCAGGTCCTATGGGAGCAGTACTTC.

The chain employs TRBV5-1 and TRBJ1-1; D not certain. Trimming shortened V by 1 base and J by 0 bases, and 16 bases separated the two germline ends. This CDR3 is built from 17 residues. Germline CDR1 reads SGHRS; CDR2 reads YFSETQ. CDR3: CASSLLESLNLNTEAFF. The DNA for the CDR3 is TGCGCCAGCAGCTTGTTGGAATCCCTGAATCTGAACACTGAAGCTTTCTTT.

The chain carries TRBV11-2 and TRBJ1-2; D call uncertain. The ends were cut back, 5 bases at V and 12 bases at J, with 22 bases in the middle. CDR1 and CDR2 (germline): SGHAT, FQNNGV. CDR3 length equals 14 residues. The CDR3: CASSRYPNRFEHTF. The CDR3, as DNA: TGTGCCAGCAGCCGATACCCTAACAGATTCGAACACACCTTC. Together with reference TRBV11-2 and TRBJ1-2, the CDR3 gives the full variable domain: EAGVAQSPRYKIIEKRQSVAFWCNPISGHATLYWYQQILGQGPKLLIQFQNNGVVDDSQLPKDRFSAERLKGVDSTLKIQPAKLEDSAVYLCASSRYPNRFEHTFGSGTRLTVV.

This clonotype showed up many times. The chain recombines TRBV18 with TRBJ1-5, with D hard to call. Germline loops: CDR1 KGHSH, CDR2 LQKENI. This CDR3 is 14 amino acids long. The V gene lost 5 bases and the J gene lost 1 base, with 9 bases spanning the gap. This CDR3 reads CASSKDSSNQPQHF. Here the CDR3 DNA reads TGTGCCAGCTCAAAGGACTCCAGCAATCAGCCCCAGCATTTT. Looking up the rest from reference TRBV18 and TRBJ1-5 gives the full variable domain: NAGVMQNPRHLVRRRGQEARLRCSPMKGHSHVYWYRQLPEEGLKFMVYLQKENIIDESGMPKERFSAEFPKEGPSILRIQQVVRGDSAAYFCASSKDSSNQPQHFGDGTRLSIL.

V and J are TRBV12-3 or TRBV12-4 and TRBJ2-1; either TRBD1 or TRBD2 may fit D (8 bases each). V dropped 3 bases and J dropped 12 bases, with 27 bases sitting between them. This CDR3 contains 17 residues. DNA for the CDR3: TGTGCCAGCAGTTTTGAGAGTATGGGACAGGATGCGGGGGGGCAGTTCTTC. Its translation: CASSFESMGQDAGGQFF.

This clonotype was observed at least ten times. V gene TRBV6-2 or TRBV6-3 combines with J gene TRBJ2-1; tentatively, D is TRBD1 (6 bases). From germline, CDR1 is MNHEY and CDR2 SVGEGT. The CDR3 sequence is 17 residues long. The V end was cut by 0 bases, the J end by 2 bases, with 14 bases between. The chain's CDR3 is CASSYSRGYGPYNEQFF. For the CDR3, the DNA is TGTGCCAGCAGTTACTCCAGGGGTTATGGCCCCTACAATGAGCAGTTCTTC.

A remark on this clonotype: This clone may be a read error of a much larger clone one base away. The rearrangement uses TRBV12-3 or TRBV12-4 and TRBJ2-1, with a possible D match to TRBD2 (5 bases). This CDR3 comprises 12 residues. The V end lost 6 bases, the J end lost 9 bases, and 12 bases lay between the germline ends. CDR3 sequence (DNA): TGTGCCAGCAGACCAACAGAGGGTGAGCAGTTCTTC. It codes for CASRPTEGEQFF.

This clonotype has only a few counts. The chain carries TRBV18 and TRBJ1-3; D is perhaps TRBD1 (6 bases). CDR1 is KGHSH and CDR2 is LQKENI in the germline V gene. Trimming removed 1 base from V and 1 base from J, with 11 bases in between. There are 16 residues in the CDR3. The CDR3, as DNA: TGTGCCAGCTCACCACTTGTGGGGGCTTCTGGAAACACCATATATTTT. It codes for CASSPLVGASGNTIYF.

Remarks on this clonotype: Given the absence of the conserved phenylalanine or tryptophan at the CDR3 end, a read error is likely. The V and J genes are TRBV20-1 and TRBJ2-2, with 9 bases that match TRBD1. Germline CDR1 and CDR2: DFQATT and SNEGSKA (reference sequence). The CDR3 has 16 amino acids. Losses at the gene ends were 0 bases for V and 0 bases for J; bases not matched to a gene: 2. The CDR3 sequence is CSARDGQGPNTGELFS. The CDR3 DNA reads TGCAGTGCTAGAGACGGACAGGGGCCGAACACCGGGGAGCTGTTTTCT.

This clonotype was detected ten times or more. Here the CDR3 reads CASSYSTGLNRGRNEQYF. The CDR3 DNA sequence: TGTGCCAGCAGTTACTCGACTGGACTCAACAGGGGGCGAAACGAGCAGTACTTC. The chain combines TRBV6-6 with TRBJ2-7, with TRBD1 matching over 9 bases. This CDR3 has 18 residues. V trimming: 0 bases; J trimming: 5 bases; junction bases outside the gene matches: 14. Germline assignment: CDR1 MNHNY and CDR2 SVGAGI (reference sequence).

This clonotype was observed many times. The chain employs TRBV20-1 and TRBJ2-3, with D possibly TRBD2 on 6 matching bases. V gave up 6 bases and J gave up 1 base, with 17 bases separating them. This CDR3 region has 15 residues. Germline V CDR1 and CDR2: DFQATT, SNEGSKA (reference sequence). CDR3 amino acids: CSAPWAAGRTDTQYF. The DNA of the CDR3 is TGCAGTGCCCCCTGGGCGGCGGGGCGCACAGATACGCAGTATTTT.

Many counts were recorded for this clonotype. The chain combines TRBV5-6 with TRBJ2-5; 7 bases agree with TRBD1. Losses at the gene ends were 0 bases for V and 2 bases for J; bases not matched to a gene: 7. Looked up from germline, CDR1 is SGHDT and CDR2 is YYEEEE. This CDR3 region has 16 residues. CDR3 amino acids: CASSLGETGWQETQYF. Here the CDR3 DNA reads TGTGCCAGCAGCTTGGGGGAGACAGGGTGGCAAGAGACCCAGTACTTC.

This clonotype was seen a handful of times. This chain joins TRBV2 and TRBJ2-7; TRBD1 agrees at 7 bases. Per the germline V gene, CDR1 is SNHLY and CDR2 is FYNNEI. The junction had 12 bases not matched to a gene; V was cut back by 4 bases and J by 0 bases. This CDR3 contains 17 residues. The chain's CDR3 is CASSGGIGTASSYEQYF. In DNA form, the CDR3 reads TGTGCCAGCAGTGGGGGGATTGGGACAGCGAGCTCCTACGAGCAGTACTTC. The variable domain in full, with the rest retrieved from reference TRBV2 and TRBJ2-7, is EPEVTQTPSHQVTQMGQEVILRCVPISNHLYFYWYRQILGQKVEFLVSFYNNEISEKSEIFDDQFSVERPDGSNFTLKIRSTKLEDSAMYFCASSGGIGTASSYEQYFGPGTRLTVT.

The CDR3 region has the DNA TGTGCCAGCAGCTTGTGGGGGGGCCAAGAGCAGTACTTC. Translated, it gives CASSLWGGQEQYF. V usage is TRBV5-6 and J usage is TRBJ2-7, with a possible D match to TRBD2 (7 bases). In germline, CDR1 is SGHDT, CDR2 YYEEEE. The CDR3 runs 13 residues. Trimming took off 1 base at V and 7 bases at J, with 12 bases between the two ends. The entire variable domain, with the rest obtained from reference TRBV5-6 and TRBJ2-7, is as follows: DAGVTQSPTHLIKTRGQQVTLRCSPKSGHDTVSWYQQALGQGPQFIFQYYEEEERQRGNFPDRFSGHQFPNYSSELNVNALLLGDSALYLCASSLWGGQEQYFGPGTRLTVT.